This T cell receptor (beta chain) is from a study of shared clonotypes between healthy human individuals. About this clone itself: Its antigen is not known.

Healthy adults negative for HIV, lacking recent acute infections or vaccinations, served as donors. Findings of the study overall: Sampling used blood alone; tissue repertoires probably differ. What limited the represented genetic and exposure-history diversity was the small number of donors.

Germline CDR1 reads MDHEN; CDR2 reads SYDVKM. Trimming at V came to 1 base and at J to 6 bases, leaving 2 bases not matched to a gene. The CDR3 loop spans 14 amino acids. Assay execution took place at the deep level. Method: immunoSEQ multiplex PCR; TCRdb's copy keeps in-frame clones and lacks some. The sample has roughly 500,000 clones, about four fifths seen once. The genes are TRBV28 and TRBJ2-1; 8 nucleotides line up with TRBD1. Source material: PBMCs. The TCR comes from a woman between 40 and 50 years old in good health. Some clones in this sample may be carry-over from other donors' samples. In DNA, the CDR3 is TGTGCCAGCAGTTTATCCAGGGGGCGCAATGAGCAGTTCTTC. As protein: CASSLSRGRNEQFF. Full variable domain (missing parts from reference TRBV28 and TRBJ2-1): DVKVTQSSRYLVKRTGEKVFLECVQDMDHENMFWYRQDPGLGLRLIYFSYDVKMKEKGDIPEGYSVSREKKERFSLILESASTNQTSMYLCASSLSRGRNEQFFGPGTRLTVL.